This TCR beta chain was retrieved from a study of PD-1 blockade in classical Hodgkin lymphoma. Study as a whole: Nivolumab dosing for patients was 3 mg/kg, administered intravenously every 2 weeks.

Germline CDR1 SGHAT, CDR2 FQNNGV. The CDR3 is 16 residues long. Trimming took off 5 bases at V and 3 bases at J, with 16 bases between the two ends. With regard to this clone: Its specificity is not known.

TCRdb's table, derived via immunoSEQ multiplex PCR, lists solely in-frame clones and lacks some. The sample yields about 32,000 clones, roughly four fifths seen once. The time point: cycle 4 day 1 (C4D1), after six to seven weeks of nivolumab. All the patients suffered relapse after autologous stem cell transplantation, and brentuximab vedotin exposure differed. Findings and limits, study-wide: Whatever underlies the repertoire differences (possibly disease activity or prior therapy) remains undefined. A reduction in baseline TCR diversity was reportedly seen in newly diagnosed patients relative to healthy donors.

The chain carries TRBV11-2 and TRBJ2-2; perhaps D is TRBD1 or TRBD2 (6 bases each). The sequencing here drew on peripheral blood mononuclear cells (PBMCs), taken before the fourth cycle of nivolumab. This receptor was obtained from a human donor with classical Hodgkin lymphoma. The CDR3 spells CASSAGTLHDTGELFF. The CDR3 DNA follows: TGTGCCAGCAGCGCGGGGACATTGCACGACACCGGGGAGCTGTTTTTT.